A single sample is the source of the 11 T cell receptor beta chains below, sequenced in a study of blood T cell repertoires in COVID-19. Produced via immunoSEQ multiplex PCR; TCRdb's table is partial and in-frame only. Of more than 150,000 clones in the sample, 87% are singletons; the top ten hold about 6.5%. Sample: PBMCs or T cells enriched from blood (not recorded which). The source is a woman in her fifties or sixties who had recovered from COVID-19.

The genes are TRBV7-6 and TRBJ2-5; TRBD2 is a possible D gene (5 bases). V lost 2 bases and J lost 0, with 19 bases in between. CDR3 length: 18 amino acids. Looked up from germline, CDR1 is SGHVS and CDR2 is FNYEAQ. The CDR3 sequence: CASSLSPGSRRYQETQYF. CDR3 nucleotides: TGTGCCAGCAGCTTATCGCCGGGGAGTCGTCGGTACCAAGAGACCCAGTACTTC.

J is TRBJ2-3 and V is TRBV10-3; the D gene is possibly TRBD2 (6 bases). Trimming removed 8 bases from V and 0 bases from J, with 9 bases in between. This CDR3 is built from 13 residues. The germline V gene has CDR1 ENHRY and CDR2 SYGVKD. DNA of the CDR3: TGTGCCATCGGGAGGACGAGCACAGATACGCAGTATTTT. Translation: CAIGRTSTDTQYF.

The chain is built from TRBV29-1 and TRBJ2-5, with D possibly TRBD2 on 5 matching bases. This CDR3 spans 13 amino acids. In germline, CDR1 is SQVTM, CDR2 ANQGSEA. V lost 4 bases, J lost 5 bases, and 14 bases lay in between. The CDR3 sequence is CSVAPGGSETQYF. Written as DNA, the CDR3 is TGCAGCGTTGCCCCGGGTGGGAGTGAGACCCAGTACTTC.

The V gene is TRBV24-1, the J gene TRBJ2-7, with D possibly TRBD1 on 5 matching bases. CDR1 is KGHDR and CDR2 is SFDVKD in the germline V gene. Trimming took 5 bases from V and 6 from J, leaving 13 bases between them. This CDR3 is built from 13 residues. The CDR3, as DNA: TGTGCCACCAGTGTCACAGAAAGGGGCGAGCAGTACTTC. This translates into CATSVTERGEQYF.

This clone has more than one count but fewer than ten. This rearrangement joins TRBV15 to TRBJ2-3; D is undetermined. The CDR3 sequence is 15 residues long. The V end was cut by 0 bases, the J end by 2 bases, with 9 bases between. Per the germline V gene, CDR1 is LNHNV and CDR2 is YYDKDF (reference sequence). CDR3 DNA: TGTGCCACCAGCAGAGATCGGTCGGTCACAGATACGCAGTATTTT. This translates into CATSRDRSVTDTQYF.

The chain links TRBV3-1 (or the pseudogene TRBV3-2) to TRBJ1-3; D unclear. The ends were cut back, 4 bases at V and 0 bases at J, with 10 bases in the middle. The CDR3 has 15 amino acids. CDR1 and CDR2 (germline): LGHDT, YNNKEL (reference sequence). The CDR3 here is CASSPRTYSGNTIYF. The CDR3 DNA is TGTGCCAGCAGCCCCCGTACCTACTCTGGAAACACCATATATTTT.

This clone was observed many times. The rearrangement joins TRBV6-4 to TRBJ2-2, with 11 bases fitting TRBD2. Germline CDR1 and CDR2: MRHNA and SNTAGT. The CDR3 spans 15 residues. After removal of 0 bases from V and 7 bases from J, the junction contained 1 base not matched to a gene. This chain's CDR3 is CASSDSTSGSGELFF. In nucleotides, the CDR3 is TGTGCCAGCAGTGACTCCACTAGCGGGAGCGGGGAGCTGTTTTTT.

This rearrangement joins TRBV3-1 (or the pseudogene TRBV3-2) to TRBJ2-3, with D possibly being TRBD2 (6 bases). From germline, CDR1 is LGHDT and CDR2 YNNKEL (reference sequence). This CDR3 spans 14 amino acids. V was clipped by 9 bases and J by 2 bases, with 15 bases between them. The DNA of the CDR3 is TGTGCCAGTTCCTTCGGGGGAATCACAGATACGCAGTATTTT. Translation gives CASSFGGITDTQYF.

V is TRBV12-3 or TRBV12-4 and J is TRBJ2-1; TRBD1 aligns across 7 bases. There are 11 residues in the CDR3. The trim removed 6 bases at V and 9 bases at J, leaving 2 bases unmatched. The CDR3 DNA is TGTGCCAGCAGCCAGGGGGTTGAGCAGTTCTTC. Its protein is CASSQGVEQFF.

The CDR3 is CASSATGWGGYTF. For the CDR3, the DNA is TGTGCCAGCAGCGCGACAGGGTGGGGAGGCTACACCTTC. The chain carries TRBV7-9 and TRBJ1-2, with 7 nucleotides matching TRBD1. V was pared by 5 bases and J by 8 bases, with 8 bases of the junction left unmatched. The germline gives CDR1 SEHNR, CDR2 FQNEAQ (reference sequence). The CDR3 totals 13 residues.

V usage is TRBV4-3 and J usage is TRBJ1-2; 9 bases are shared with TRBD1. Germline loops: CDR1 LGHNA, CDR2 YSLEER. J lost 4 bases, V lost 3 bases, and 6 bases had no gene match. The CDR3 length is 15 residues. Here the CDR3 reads CASSQNRGRGYGYTF. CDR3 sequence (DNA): TGCGCCAGCAGCCAGAACAGGGGGCGAGGCTATGGCTACACCTTC.